These 2 T cell receptor beta chains originate from one sample sequenced in a study of blood T cell repertoires in COVID-19. Sequencing used immunoSEQ multiplex PCR; TCRdb keeps in-frame clones, though not all of them. This sample has about 80,000 clones, with 88% found just once. Input material: peripheral blood. These TCRs come from an elderly woman with acute or convalescent COVID-19.

This chain uses TRBV18 with TRBJ1-5, with 7 positions matching TRBD1. The CDR3 has 14 amino acids. After removal of 5 bases from V and 6 bases from J, the junction contained 7 bases not matched to a gene. Looked up from germline, CDR1 is KGHSH and CDR2 is LQKENI. CDR3 amino acids: CASSSQGVGQPQHF. In DNA, the CDR3 is TGTGCCAGCTCATCCCAGGGGGTGGGTCAGCCCCAGCATTTT.

The CDR3: CASSVGPEQGEQFF. DNA for the CDR3: TGTGCCAGCAGCGTAGGACCGGAGCAGGGTGAGCAGTTCTTC. The chain carries TRBV9 and TRBJ2-1; weak D call: TRBD1 (5 bases). The CDR3 loop spans 14 amino acids. The V end was cut by 0 bases, the J end by 9 bases, with 13 bases between. Germline values: CDR1 SGDLS, CDR2 YYNGEE.